Below are 30 T cell receptor beta chains sequenced from a single sample in a study of blood T cell repertoires in COVID-19 (TCRdb year 2020). The library was generated by the immunoSEQ multiplex PCR assay. TCRdb stores this immuneACCESS table with in-frame sequences only. Part of the clones is absent; in the studies checked, under half of the shortfall reflects unresolved V genes, and no reason is known for the rest. The sample table records a few hundred thousand clones; 88% of these occur just once. Together, the top ten hold around 6.5% of the sample. Sequenced: peripheral blood. The receptor source for this set is a woman aged 25 to 39 with COVID-19, enrolled during active disease.

This clone has more than one count but fewer than ten. The chain employs TRBV7-6 and TRBJ1-1, with TRBD1 matching 8 bases. The J segment lost 4 bases and the V segment lost 4 bases, leaving 14 bases of the junction unmatched. CDR3 size: 17 residues. Germline CDR1 and CDR2: SGHVS and FNYEAQ. CDR3 coding DNA: TGTGCCAGCAGCTCAATTATTCAGGGGGCAGGGGGCACTGAAGCTTTCTTT. Its translation is CASSSIIQGAGGTEAFF.

The V and J genes are TRBV11-2 and TRBJ2-2, with 10 bases lining up with TRBD2. J lost 7 bases, V lost 5 bases, and 13 bases had no gene match. In germline, CDR1 is SGHAT, CDR2 FQNNGV. This CDR3 has 17 residues. The CDR3 DNA is TGTGCCAGCAGCCCCCTGGGGAGCGGGAGGGGGCACGGGGAGCTGTTTTTT. Encoded protein: CASSPLGSGRGHGELFF.

In this sample, this clone turned up a few times. The J gene is TRBJ2-4, the V gene TRBV12-5; 9 bases line up with TRBD2. From germline, CDR1 is LGHNT and CDR2 FRNRAP. V lost 2 bases and J lost 2; bases outside the gene matches: 4. The CDR3 length is 16 residues. The CDR3 DNA follows: TGTGCTAGTGGTTTGAGGCGGGAGGGGTCCAAAAACATTCAGTACTTC. Protein sequence: CASGLRREGSKNIQYF.

The V gene is TRBV9, the J gene TRBJ2-5; tentative D call: TRBD1 (6 bases). The CDR3 is 14 amino acids. Trimming took 4 bases from V and 4 from J, leaving 14 bases between them. Germline values: CDR1 SGDLS, CDR2 YYNGEE. The CDR3 bases are TGTGCCAGCAGCCAACAGGGAACCCGAGAGACCCAGTACTTC. It is translated as CASSQQGTRETQYF.

The chain has TRBV18 and TRBJ1-1, with a possible D match to TRBD1 (6 bases). This CDR3 spans 16 amino acids. Germline CDR1 and CDR2: KGHSH and LQKENI. V was shortened by 3 bases and J by 3 bases, with 17 bases between the two germline ends. Here the CDR3 DNA reads TGTGCCAGCTCACCGCAGGGGTGGGGAATGGACACTGAAGCTTTCTTT. It yields the protein CASSPQGWGMDTEAFF.

V gene TRBV4-3 combines with J gene TRBJ2-3, with TRBD2 matching 9 bases. The CDR3 has 18 residues. CDR1 is LGHNA, CDR2 YSLEER, per germline. With 2 bases clipped from V and 0 bases from J, the junction kept 9 bases outside the gene matches. The CDR3 reads CASSQFTGLATSTDTQYF. The DNA for the CDR3 is TGCGCCAGCAGCCAATTCACCGGACTAGCGACTAGCACAGATACGCAGTATTTT.

This clone was recorded once. V and J are TRBV11-2 and TRBJ2-3, with D possibly TRBD2 on 6 matching bases. With 5 bases removed from V and 4 bases from J, the gap between germline ends came to 13 bases. The CDR3 length is 14 residues. The V gene's germline CDR1 is SGHAT and CDR2 FQNNGV. CDR3: CASSPGRRADTQYF. In DNA form, the CDR3 reads TGTGCCAGCAGCCCCGGTAGGAGGGCAGATACGCAGTATTTT.

The rearrangement links TRBV5-4 to TRBJ2-7; 9 bases are a match to TRBD1. V shed 4 bases, J shed 3 bases, and the junction held 8 bases outside the gene matches. CDR1 is SGHNT and CDR2 is YYREEE in the germline V gene (reference sequence). This CDR3 spans 15 amino acids. The CDR3 spells CASSRHGTGNYEQYF. The CDR3 nucleotides read TGTGCCAGCAGCCGCCATGGGACAGGGAACTACGAGCAGTACTTC.

V usage is TRBV4-3 and J usage is TRBJ2-1; 8 bases map to TRBD2. V gave up 0 bases and J gave up 4 bases; unmatched junction bases: 8. Per the germline V gene, CDR1 is LGHNA and CDR2 is YSLEER. The CDR3 is 17 residues long. CDR3 in DNA: TGCGCCAGCAGCCAAGAGGACGGGGGGGCATGGTACAATGAGCAGTTCTTC. This translates into CASSQEDGGAWYNEQFF.

This clone has more than one count but fewer than ten. V gene TRBV7-9 combines with J gene TRBJ1-1, with TRBD1 as a possible D gene (5 bases). CDR3 length: 17 residues. V was shortened by 7 bases and J by 1 base, with 22 bases between the two germline ends. The germline V gene encodes CDR1 SEHNR and CDR2 FQNEAQ (reference sequence). The CDR3 bases are TGTGCCAGCACCGACAGTCCCAGGGCCGTCGGGAACACTGAAGCTTTCTTT. Translation: CASTDSPRAVGNTEAFF. Complete variable domain (other parts from reference TRBV7-9 and TRBJ1-1): DTGVSQNPRHKITKRGQNVTFRCDPISEHNRLYWYRQTLGQGPEFLTYFQNEAQLEKSRLLSDRFSAERPKGSFSTLEIQRTEQGDSAMYLCASTDSPRAVGNTEAFFGQGTRLTVV.

The V call is TRBV19, the J call TRBJ1-2; perhaps TRBD1 as D (6 bases). Trimming took off 6 bases at V and 4 bases at J, with 12 bases between the two ends. The length of the CDR3 is 13 residues. Germline V lookup: CDR1 LNHDA, CDR2 SQIVND (reference sequence). CDR3 region: CASRRTESYGYTF. In nucleotides, the CDR3 is TGTGCCAGTAGGCGGACAGAGAGCTATGGCTACACCTTC. The full variable domain, with the rest looked up from reference TRBV19 and TRBJ1-2, is DGGITQSPKYLFRKEGQNVTLSCEQNLNHDAMYWYRQDPGQGLRLIYYSQIVNDFQKGDIAEGYSVSREKKESFPLTVTSAQKNPTAFYLCASRRTESYGYTFGSGTRLTVV.

The genes are TRBV2 and TRBJ1-1; D remains ambiguous. In germline, CDR1 is SNHLY, CDR2 FYNNEI. V dropped 4 bases and J dropped 6 bases, with 18 bases sitting between them. There are 15 residues in the CDR3. DNA of the CDR3: TGTGCCAGCAGTGGCAGGATAGCGGGGTCGGCTGAAGCTTTCTTT. Protein: CASSGRIAGSAEAFF.

This chain uses TRBV9 with TRBJ1-4; TRBD1 might be the D (6 bases). CDR3 length equals 16 residues. In germline, CDR1 is SGDLS, CDR2 YYNGEE. V dropped 4 bases and J dropped 1 base, with 14 bases sitting between them. The DNA for the CDR3 is TGTGCCAGCAGCCCCTGGGGGGGGCAAACTAATGAAAAACTGTTTTTT. Its protein is CASSPWGGQTNEKLFF.

V gene TRBV4-2 combines with J gene TRBJ2-3; TRBD2 matches at 11 bases. The J segment lost 4 bases and the V segment lost 4 bases, leaving 7 bases of the junction unmatched. Looked up from germline, CDR1 is LGHNA and CDR2 is YNFKEQ. The CDR3 is made up of 16 amino acids. CDR3 in DNA: TGTGCCAGCAGCCTGATACTAGCGGGGGCCTCAGATACGCAGTATTTT. Residues: CASSLILAGASDTQYF.

This chain links TRBV15 with TRBJ2-7; 9 bases match TRBD1. The CDR3 totals 14 residues. Trimming at V came to 3 bases and at J to 3 bases, leaving 3 bases not matched to a gene. The germline V gene has CDR1 LNHNV and CDR2 YYDKDF (reference sequence). CDR3 region: CATSRGTGNYEQYF. In DNA, the CDR3 is TGTGCCACCAGCAGGGGGACAGGGAACTACGAGCAGTACTTC.

This chain joins TRBV19 and TRBJ1-6; tentatively, D is TRBD1 (6 bases). CDR3 length equals 15 residues. With 7 bases removed from V and 8 bases from J, the gap between germline ends came to 18 bases. Germline assignment: CDR1 LNHDA and CDR2 SQIVND (reference sequence). The CDR3 here is CASIPRGTTHSPLHF. CDR3 nucleotides: TGTGCCAGTATTCCCAGGGGTACCACCCATTCACCCCTCCACTTT.

In its sample, this clone was seen once. The gene calls are TRBV5-8 and TRBJ1-1; 7 positions match TRBD1. Unmatched junction bases numbered 2, after V lost 5 bases and J lost 4 bases. The CDR3 is 12 residues long. Per the germline V gene, CDR1 is SGHTS and CDR2 is YDEGEE. CDR3 protein: CASRDRSTEAFF. In nucleotides, the CDR3 is TGTGCCAGCAGGGACAGGTCCACTGAAGCTTTCTTT.

The chain carries TRBV5-1 and TRBJ2-6; 8 bases agree with TRBD1. Germline-derived CDR1 and CDR2 are SGHRS and YFSETQ. CDR3 size: 16 residues. The junction had 4 bases not matched to a gene; V was cut back by 1 base and J by 4 bases. CDR3 sequence: CASSLQGAAGANVLTF. CDR3 bases: TGCGCCAGCAGCTTGCAGGGGGCGGCCGGGGCCAACGTCCTGACTTTC.

This clone was found once. This chain joins TRBV27 and TRBJ2-7, with 12 positions matching TRBD2. V lost 4 bases and J lost 7; bases outside the gene matches: 11. Germline CDR1 and CDR2: MNHEY and SMNVEV (reference sequence). The CDR3 is 16 residues long. CDR3 sequence reads: CASSSSRTSGVREQYF. CDR3 sequence (DNA): TGTGCCAGCAGTTCCAGTCGGACTAGCGGGGTAAGGGAGCAGTACTTC.

The chain carries TRBV9 and TRBJ2-3; 7 bases align to TRBD2. Germline assignment: CDR1 SGDLS and CDR2 YYNGEE. V gave up 3 bases and J gave up 0 bases; unmatched junction bases: 7. CDR3 size: 16 residues. The CDR3 region is CASSGKTSVSTDTQYF. The DNA of the CDR3 is TGTGCCAGCAGCGGTAAAACTAGCGTGAGCACAGATACGCAGTATTTT.

This clone appeared once. The rearrangement uses TRBV5-1 and TRBJ1-4; tentatively, D is TRBD1 (5 bases). CDR3 size: 14 residues. Germline CDR1 is SGHRS and CDR2 is YFSETQ. Trimming took 0 bases from V and 5 from J, leaving 8 bases between them. CDR3 region: CASSLGQLNEKLFF. The CDR3 DNA reads TGCGCCAGCAGCTTGGGACAGTTGAATGAAAAACTGTTTTTT.

The V call is TRBV5-4, the J call TRBJ1-1, with 10 bases that match TRBD1. The CDR3 loop spans 14 amino acids. Germline V gene data show CDR1 as SGHNT and CDR2 as YYREEE (reference sequence). After removal of 4 bases from V and 5 bases from J, the junction contained 5 bases not matched to a gene. The DNA for the CDR3 is TGTGCCAGCAGCACGGGACAGGGGTTTACTGAAGCTTTCTTT. Encoded protein: CASSTGQGFTEAFF.

This clone appeared a few times. The chain is built from TRBV4-2 and TRBJ1-3; D ambiguous. V was clipped by 0 bases and J by 3 bases, with 9 bases between them. The CDR3 covers 15 residues. The germline V gene has CDR1 LGHNA and CDR2 YNFKEQ. The CDR3 DNA is TGTGCCAGCAGCCAAGATCTTGCGGGTGGAAACACCATATATTTT. Translated, it gives CASSQDLAGGNTIYF.

CDR3 sequence reads: CASSVDEASLPYNEQFF. DNA for the CDR3: TGTGCCAGCAGCGTAGATGAGGCGAGTCTTCCCTACAATGAGCAGTTCTTC. The rearrangement uses TRBV9 and TRBJ2-1; D not resolved. CDR1 and CDR2 from the germline V gene are SGDLS and YYNGEE. The CDR3 spans 17 residues. The ends were cut back, 0 bases at V and 2 bases at J, with 15 bases in the middle.

Here the CDR3 reads CASSPVGAGRNTNYGYTF. The CDR3 DNA is TGTGCCAGCAGCCCGGTTGGGGCAGGGCGCAACACTAACTATGGCTACACCTTC. The chain combines TRBV5-4 with TRBJ1-2; TRBD1 is a possible D gene (5 bases). This CDR3 has 18 residues. The ends were cut back, 4 bases at V and 0 bases at J, with 22 bases in the middle. Germline V gene lookup returns CDR1 SGHNT and CDR2 YYREEE (reference sequence).

This chain links TRBV30 with TRBJ1-6; 8 bases are shared with TRBD1. The V gene's germline CDR1 is GTSNPN and CDR2 SVGIG (reference sequence). This CDR3 contains 16 residues. J lost 7 bases, V lost 0 bases, and 8 bases had no gene match. The CDR3 sequence: CAWSVDRGFENSPLHF. The CDR3 DNA sequence: TGTGCCTGGAGTGTAGACAGGGGCTTTGAAAATTCACCCCTCCACTTT.

The chain carries TRBV7-2 and TRBJ2-7, with a weak D call TRBD2 (6 bases). V gave up 4 bases and J gave up 4 bases, with 20 bases separating them. CDR3 size: 16 residues. Germline values: CDR1 SGHTA, CDR2 FQGNSA. CDR3 amino acids: CASSSGTPPLVYEQYF. CDR3 DNA sequence: TGTGCCAGCAGCTCCGGGACTCCTCCCTTGGTGTACGAGCAGTACTTC.

CDR3 sequence reads: CASSIGTGGEKLFF. CDR3 sequence (DNA): TGTGCCAGTAGTATAGGGACAGGGGGCGAAAAACTGTTTTTT. The chain carries TRBV19 and TRBJ1-4; TRBD1 matches at 11 bases. V gave up 1 base and J gave up 8 bases; unmatched junction bases: 0. Germline V gene lookup returns CDR1 LNHDA and CDR2 SQIVND (reference sequence). This CDR3 is built from 14 residues.

This rearrangement joins TRBV4-3 to TRBJ2-3; D gene uncertain. The CDR3 consists of 15 residues. Germline V gene sequence: CDR1 LGHNA, CDR2 YSLEER. The germline V and J ends were trimmed by 1 base and 6 bases, with 14 bases remaining between them. The CDR3 loop reads CASSQVSSTWDTQYF. In nucleotides, the CDR3 is TGCGCCAGCAGCCAAGTTAGTTCAACTTGGGATACGCAGTATTTT.

V gene TRBV2 combines with J gene TRBJ1-4; no reliable D call. The CDR3 runs 13 residues. Germline V gene data show CDR1 as SNHLY and CDR2 as FYNNEI. Trimming cost V 6 bases and J 3 bases, with 8 bases left between them. The CDR3 is CASSPGANEKLFF. CDR3 nucleotide sequence: TGTGCCAGCAGCCCGGGAGCTAATGAAAAACTGTTTTTT.